This T cell receptor (beta chain) was sequenced during a study of blood T cell repertoires in COVID-19. Sequencing was performed with immunoSEQ multiplex PCR; in TCRdb, only in-frame clones are kept and a portion is missing. The sample shows about 310,000 clones, around 89% of them seen only once. The CDR3 sequence is 16 residues long. Trimming removed 3 bases from V and 4 bases from J, with 19 bases in between. Per the germline V gene, CDR1 is GTSNPN and CDR2 is SVGIG (reference sequence). The rearrangement links TRBV30 to TRBJ1-3; D uncertain. Specimen: peripheral blood. The receptor was isolated from a woman between 35 and 50 years old with COVID-19, enrolled during active disease. CDR3 residues: CAWSGWEGLKGNTIYF. The DNA of the CDR3 is TGTGCCTGGAGCGGCTGGGAGGGTTTGAAAGGAAACACCATATATTTT.